This T cell receptor (beta chain) was recorded in a study of blood T cell repertoires in COVID-19. Overall study: Samples taken during acute and convalescent COVID-19 were collected in the United States, Italy and Spain. T cells, B-cell-depleted T cells, or PBMCs supplied cDNA or gDNA.

As processed by the authors: Quantification of nucleated cells was approximated via reference gene primer amplification. Produced via immunoSEQ multiplex PCR; TCRdb's table is partial and in-frame only. That table furnishes V, J and clone size, whereas the DNA furnished D and trimming. Of a few hundred thousand clones detected, about 87% appear once; the ten largest clones hold 6.9%. V was pared by 8 bases and J by 0 bases, with 17 bases between. Germline CDR1 is LNHNV and CDR2 is YYDKDF (reference sequence). CDR3 length: 16 amino acids. The chain recombines TRBV15 with TRBJ1-5, with D unclear. The sequence was collected from a woman in her thirties who had recovered from COVID-19. The sequencing sample was made of peripheral blood. The CDR3 DNA reads as TGTGCCACCCGGGAGACCGGCGGCTATAGCAATCAGCCCCAGCATTTT. It translates to CATRETGGYSNQPQHF.